Listed here are 21 T cell receptor beta chains from one sample, sequenced in a study of cytomegalovirus exposure and HLA in healthy donors. In the PCR, 60 Vbeta and 13 Jbeta primers were used. TCRdb keeps only in-frame clones here, not all; method: immunoSEQ multiplex PCR. The sample gives under 200,000 clones, roughly two thirds of which show up once; roughly 2.7% is in the top ten. The sequencing input was PBMCs. These receptors all come from a woman in her thirties or forties in good health and CMV-seropositive.

The genes are TRBV4-1 and TRBJ2-1, with D hard to call. The V end was cut by 0 bases, the J end by 8 bases, with 5 bases between. The CDR3 totals 12 residues. The germline V gene has CDR1 MGHRA and CDR2 YSYEKL. CDR3 sequence (DNA): TGCGCCAGCAGCCAAGAGGGCCATGAGCAGTTCTTC. Protein sequence: CASSQEGHEQFF.

The rearrangement links TRBV5-4 to TRBJ2-3; possibly TRBD2 for D (5 bases). This CDR3 has 14 residues. Germline values: CDR1 SGHNT, CDR2 YYREEE (reference sequence). With 4 bases removed from V and 12 bases from J, the gap between germline ends came to 21 bases. CDR3 sequence (DNA): TGTGCCAGCAGCCCCCCGTCCCGGGATTCTGAACAGTATTTT. Its translation: CASSPPSRDSEQYF.

The sample holds a few counts of this clone. The chain joins TRBV4-3 to TRBJ2-6, with 8 positions matching TRBD1. The CDR3 spans 20 residues. Germline CDR1 is LGHNA and CDR2 is YSLEER. The V segment lost 3 bases and the J segment 0 bases; nucleotides outside the gene matches: 13. CDR3 in amino acids: CASSQQHLTGASSGANVLTF. DNA for the CDR3: TGCGCCAGCAGCCAGCAACATCTGACAGGGGCCTCCTCTGGGGCCAACGTCCTGACTTTC.

For the CDR3, the DNA is TGTGCCAGCAGTTACGGGACAGGGGGCACCGGGGAGCTGTTTTTT. Translation: CASSYGTGGTGELFF. This chain connects TRBV7-8 to TRBJ2-2; 11 bases agree with TRBD1. V dropped 6 bases and J dropped 4; count of bases not matched to a gene: 4. Germline values: CDR1 SGHVS, CDR2 FQNEAQ. The CDR3 runs 15 residues.

The CDR3 loop reads CASSFSLANEQFF. The CDR3 DNA reads as TGTGCCAGCAGCTTTTCTCTAGCGAATGAGCAGTTCTTC. The chain has TRBV7-9 and TRBJ2-1, with D possibly matching TRBD2 (6 bases). This CDR3 has 13 amino acids. Trimming left V 3 bases short and J 7 bases short, with 10 bases between. Germline V gives CDR1 SEHNR, CDR2 FQNEAQ (reference sequence).

This chain links TRBV10-3 with TRBJ1-3; 9 nucleotides agree with TRBD1. The germline V gene has CDR1 ENHRY and CDR2 SYGVKD. Unmatched junction bases numbered 5, after V lost 6 bases and J lost 2 bases. The CDR3 is made up of 15 amino acids. CDR3 amino acids: CAISGQGLAGNTIYF. CDR3 in DNA: TGTGCCATCAGCGGACAGGGGCTGGCTGGAAACACCATATATTTT.

The chain couples TRBV25-1 to TRBJ2-5, with TRBD1 matching over 8 bases. The germline CDR1 and CDR2 sequences are MGHDK and SYGVNS. V trimming: 3 bases; J trimming: 5 bases; junction bases outside the gene matches: 5. The CDR3 consists of 14 residues. The CDR3 DNA reads as TGTGCCAGCAGTGATGACAGGGGTAGGGAGACCCAGTACTTC. This sequence encodes CASSDDRGRETQYF.

The chain is built from TRBV11-2 and TRBJ1-4; D not resolved. The CDR3 length is 15 residues. Trimming stripped 0 bases from V and 8 bases from J, with 13 bases between. Germline CDR1 reads SGHAT; CDR2 reads FQNNGV. The DNA for the CDR3 is TGTGCCAGCAGCTTAGATCGGGGTCCCAACGAAAAACTGTTTTTT. Translated, it gives CASSLDRGPNEKLFF. Using reference TRBV11-2 and TRBJ1-4 for the parts outside the CDR3, the full variable domain is EAGVAQSPRYKIIEKRQSVAFWCNPISGHATLYWYQQILGQGPKLLIQFQNNGVVDDSQLPKDRFSAERLKGVDSTLKIQPAKLEDSAVYLCASSLDRGPNEKLFFGSGTQLSVL.

In its sample, this clone was seen once. The rearrangement uses TRBV5-1 and TRBJ1-1; TRBD1 agrees at 7 bases. CDR3 length: 17 amino acids. V was pared by 2 bases and J by 0 bases, with 10 bases of the junction left unmatched. CDR1 and CDR2 from the germline V gene are SGHRS and YFSETQ. CDR3 amino acids: CASSFTTGVAMNTEAFF. The CDR3 region has the DNA TGCGCCAGCAGCTTTACCACAGGGGTGGCTATGAACACTGAAGCTTTCTTT.

V usage is TRBV4-3 and J usage is TRBJ2-1; 10 bases match TRBD2. Germline V gene lookup returns CDR1 LGHNA and CDR2 YSLEER. There are 15 residues in the CDR3. The junction had 3 bases not matched to a gene; V was cut back by 0 bases and J by 7 bases. CDR3: CASSQEGLAANEQFF. The DNA for the CDR3 is TGCGCCAGCAGCCAAGAAGGACTAGCGGCTAATGAGCAGTTCTTC.

The CDR3 region is CASSTSGDSYNEQFF. The CDR3, as DNA: TGTGCCAGCAGCACCAGCGGGGATTCCTACAATGAGCAGTTCTTC. This rearrangement joins TRBV9 to TRBJ2-1; 7 positions match TRBD2. The CDR3 is 15 residues long. V trimming: 4 bases; J trimming: 1 base; junction bases outside the gene matches: 5. Germline lookup yields CDR1 SGDLS and CDR2 YYNGEE.

This clone has a single count. The germline gene is not matched at one end of the junction; a read error may be the cause. The J gene is TRBJ2-5, the V gene TRBV11-1, with 10 bases matching TRBD1. CDR3 length: 14 amino acids. From germline, CDR1 is SGHAT and CDR2 FQDESV (reference sequence). CDR3 nucleotides: TGTGCCAGTAGCTGGGACAGGGGTTTCGCGACCCAGTACTTC. Its translation: CASSWDRGFATQYF.

This clone was picked up one time. An end of the junction does not agree with germline; a read error may underlie this. Other DNA sequences in the sample encode the same CDR3. This chain uses TRBV2 with TRBJ1-3; unclear D gene. Germline CDR1 is SNHLY and CDR2 is FYNNEI. The CDR3 has 13 amino acids. The CDR3 DNA reads TGCGCCAGCAGGTTGGGGAGTGGAAACACCATATATTTT. Its protein product is CASRLGSGNTIYF.

A remark on this clone: The sample contains more than one DNA sequence encoding this CDR3. The V and J genes are TRBV9 and TRBJ2-5, with D hard to call. CDR3 size: 14 residues. CDR1 is SGDLS, CDR2 YYNGEE, per germline. V was pared by 0 bases and J by 3 bases, with 9 bases between. As DNA, the CDR3 is TGTGCCAGCAGCGTAGCTACAACAGAAGAGACCCAGTACTTC. Translating gives CASSVATTEETQYF.

This clone was observed a single time. This chain links TRBV2 with TRBJ2-5; tentatively, D is TRBD2 (6 bases). V was cut by 6 bases and J by 7 bases, with 18 bases left in between. CDR1 SNHLY and CDR2 FYNNEI come from the germline V gene. This CDR3 spans 14 amino acids. In nucleotides, the CDR3 is TGTGCCAGCAGGACTAGGACTGTAAGCTGGACCCAGTACTTC. It translates to CASRTRTVSWTQYF.

This clone was counted only a few times. The chain is built from TRBV9 and TRBJ2-7; 8 nucleotides align to TRBD1. Trimming at V came to 6 bases and at J to 2 bases, leaving 4 bases not matched to a gene. Germline CDR1 is SGDLS and CDR2 is YYNGEE. The CDR3 spans 13 residues. This CDR3 reads CASTPTGAYEQYF. The CDR3 DNA reads TGTGCCAGCACCCCGACAGGGGCCTACGAGCAGTACTTC.

This clone has a handful of counts. The chain uses TRBV7-9 and TRBJ2-5; D may be TRBD1 (6 bases). The V end was cut by 5 bases, the J end by 4 bases, with 11 bases between. Per germline, CDR1 SEHNR and CDR2 FQNEAQ (reference sequence). CDR3 size: 13 residues. CDR3 nucleotide sequence: TGTGCCAGCAGCAACAGGGTGGCAGAGACCCAGTACTTC. Protein sequence: CASSNRVAETQYF. The variable domain in full, completed from reference TRBV7-9 and TRBJ2-5, reads DTGVSQNPRHKITKRGQNVTFRCDPISEHNRLYWYRQTLGQGPEFLTYFQNEAQLEKSRLLSDRFSAERPKGSFSTLEIQRTEQGDSAMYLCASSNRVAETQYFGPGTRLLVL.

This clone has a single count. The rearrangement uses TRBV7-2 and TRBJ2-3, with D possibly TRBD2 on 5 matching bases. CDR3 length equals 12 residues. Germline loops: CDR1 SGHTA, CDR2 FQGNSA. Trimming stripped 1 base from V and 10 bases from J, with 9 bases between. CDR3 nucleotide sequence: TGTGCCAGCAGCTTAGTTGAGAGGGCGCAGTATTTT. It specifies CASSLVERAQYF.

This clone was picked up one time. The chain joins TRBV27 to TRBJ2-1, with D maybe TRBD1 (6 bases). This CDR3 has 14 amino acids. V lost 3 bases and J lost 3, with 9 bases in between. Germline V gene lookup returns CDR1 MNHEY and CDR2 SMNVEV (reference sequence). DNA of the CDR3: TGTGCCAGCAGTTTGGGCAGGGGCTACAATGAGCAGTTCTTC. Its translation is CASSLGRGYNEQFF.

This clone appeared once. The rearrangement uses TRBV7-9 and TRBJ1-2; 7 bases are a match to TRBD1. CDR1 SEHNR and CDR2 FQNEAQ come from the germline V gene (reference sequence). CDR3 length: 14 residues. After removal of 5 bases from V and 7 bases from J, the junction contained 10 bases not matched to a gene. DNA for the CDR3: TGTGCCAGCAGCCCTCTCCAGGGGGAGCCTGGCTACACCTTC. Protein sequence: CASSPLQGEPGYTF.

V is TRBV6-5 and J is TRBJ2-1, with D possibly being TRBD1 (5 bases). Trimming shortened V by 0 bases and J by 8 bases, and 8 bases separated the two germline ends. In germline, CDR1 is MNHEY, CDR2 SVGAGI. The CDR3 loop spans 13 amino acids. This CDR3 reads CASSYSVGHEQFF. CDR3 bases: TGTGCCAGCAGTTACTCTGTGGGGCATGAGCAGTTCTTC.